The source of this T cell receptor (beta chain) is a study of blood T cell repertoires in COVID-19. The CDR3 length is 15 residues. V dropped 0 bases and J dropped 8; count of bases not matched to a gene: 5. CDR1 LGHNA and CDR2 YSLEER come from the germline V gene. Libraries were prepared by immunoSEQ multiplex PCR; TCRdb keeps only in-frame clonotypes and omits some of them. The profile covers around 250,000 clones, with 85% to 90% appearing a single time and about 1.6% taken by the ten largest. The V gene is TRBV4-3, the J gene TRBJ2-1; 9 bases map to TRBD1. This TCR was sampled from a woman aged 50 to 60 who had recovered from COVID-19. Input material: PBMCs or T cells enriched from blood (not recorded which). The CDR3: CASSQDNGDRDEQFF. CDR3 DNA sequence: TGCGCCAGCAGCCAAGATAACGGGGACAGGGATGAGCAGTTCTTC.